This T cell receptor beta chain was obtained from a study of blood T cell repertoires in COVID-19. Study overall: Sample material is recorded as cDNA or gDNA derived from T cells, B-cell-depleted T cells, or PBMCs.

The CDR3 is 13 residues long. Trimming left V 5 bases short and J 5 bases short, with 10 bases between. The V gene's germline CDR1 is MNHEY and CDR2 SMNVEV (reference sequence). Source study methods: Amplification with reference gene primers provided the estimates of nucleated cell counts. Repertoires were generated with immunoSEQ multiplex PCR, while TCRdb's copy carries only in-frame clones and drops some. For V, J and clone size, that table is used; D and trimming come from the DNA. Of 200,000 to 300,000 clones listed, just under 90% were seen once; the top ten hold approximately 0.9%. Residents of about two dozen US areas, aged roughly 18 to 89 years, made up the participants. Which cohort a participant joined came from the clinical history participants gave.

This chain uses TRBV27 with TRBJ2-1; TRBD2 might be the D (5 bases). Sequences were obtained from PBMCs or T cells enriched from blood (not recorded which). This receptor was obtained from a man between 50 and 59 years old who had been exposed to COVID-19. The CDR3 sequence: CASSGRSNNEQFF. DNA of the CDR3: TGTGCCAGCAGTGGGAGATCGAACAATGAGCAGTTCTTC.